Below, 26 T cell receptor beta chains from the same sample are listed, as sequenced in a study of blood T cell repertoires in COVID-19. Clones were read by immunoSEQ multiplex PCR, and TCRdb kept only the in-frame ones, dropping some. Counted here are 150,000 or so clones, around 87% occurring once; the ten biggest clones make up 10%. The material sequenced was peripheral blood. The receptors were sampled from a woman aged 70-85 years with COVID-19, enrolled during active disease.

The chain has TRBV11-2 and TRBJ2-5; maybe TRBD1 (6 bases). V lost 2 bases and J lost 3, with 7 bases in between. Germline V lookup: CDR1 SGHAT, CDR2 FQNNGV. The CDR3 runs to 13 residues. The CDR3 loop is CASSLNREETQYF. As DNA, the CDR3 is TGTGCCAGCAGCTTAAACAGGGAAGAGACCCAGTACTTC.

The V gene is TRBV5-1, the J gene TRBJ1-2; 9 bases are shared with TRBD1. CDR1 is SGHRS and CDR2 is YFSETQ in the germline V gene. V gave up 4 bases and J gave up 4 bases; unmatched junction bases: 8. The CDR3 extends over 15 amino acids. The CDR3: CASSIEQGAVYGYTF. The CDR3 DNA reads TGCGCCAGCAGCATAGAACAGGGGGCGGTCTATGGCTACACCTTC.

The V gene is TRBV5-1, the J gene TRBJ2-7; 7 nucleotides line up with TRBD1. CDR3 length equals 14 residues. Germline V gene lookup returns CDR1 SGHRS and CDR2 YFSETQ. The J segment lost 0 bases and the V segment lost 4 bases, leaving 4 bases of the junction unmatched. The CDR3 spells CASSRGQSSYEQYF. The CDR3 nucleotides read TGCGCCAGCAGCCGGGGACAGAGCTCCTACGAGCAGTACTTC.

This chain links TRBV29-1 with TRBJ1-1; 9 nucleotides match TRBD1. Trimming cost V 6 bases and J 3 bases; bases outside gene matches: 5. Looked up from germline, CDR1 is SQVTM and CDR2 is ANQGSEA. The CDR3 is 13 amino acids. The CDR3 bases are TGCAGCGTCATGGGACAGGGAGACACTGAAGCTTTCTTT. Protein sequence: CSVMGQGDTEAFF.

This chain joins TRBV18 and TRBJ2-7, with D possibly TRBD1 on 5 matching bases. Trimming pared 2 bases from V and 4 bases from J, leaving 12 bases between. The CDR3 runs to 14 residues. Per the germline V gene, CDR1 is KGHSH and CDR2 is LQKENI. CDR3 sequence (DNA): TGTGCCAGCTCACCAATAGGGCAGGGATACGAGCAGTACTTC. Protein: CASSPIGQGYEQYF.

The chain is built from TRBV19 and TRBJ1-1; D gene unclear. V gave up 5 bases and J gave up 5 bases, with 21 bases separating them. CDR1 LNHDA and CDR2 SQIVND come from the germline V gene (reference sequence). This CDR3 is 16 amino acids long. The CDR3 loop reads CASSASRRPVRTEAFF. CDR3 nucleotide sequence: TGTGCCAGTAGTGCCTCGAGGCGACCTGTCCGAACTGAAGCTTTCTTT. The full variable domain, completed using reference TRBV19 and TRBJ1-1, is DGGITQSPKYLFRKEGQNVTLSCEQNLNHDAMYWYRQDPGQGLRLIYYSQIVNDFQKGDIAEGYSVSREKKESFPLTVTSAQKNPTAFYLCASSASRRPVRTEAFFGQGTRLTVV.

The chain uses TRBV10-3 and TRBJ1-2, with D possibly TRBD1 on 6 matching bases. From germline, CDR1 is ENHRY and CDR2 SYGVKD. The CDR3 sequence is 15 residues long. Trimming stripped 6 bases from V and 4 bases from J, with 18 bases between. The CDR3 protein is CAIRDWTARAYGYTF. Here the CDR3 DNA reads TGTGCCATCAGGGATTGGACAGCCCGCGCCTATGGCTACACCTTC.

V and J are TRBV10-2 and TRBJ2-6, with D perhaps TRBD1 (5 bases). The V gene lost 8 bases and the J gene lost 4 bases, with 12 bases spanning the gap. The CDR3 contains 14 residues. Looked up from germline, CDR1 is WSHSY and CDR2 is SAAADI. The CDR3 region is CASLRGRGANVLTF. CDR3 nucleotides: TGCGCCAGCCTTAGGGGCCGAGGGGCCAACGTCCTGACTTTC.

The rearrangement joins TRBV30 to TRBJ2-7; no reliable D call. The V gene's germline CDR1 is GTSNPN and CDR2 SVGIG (reference sequence). The ends were cut back, 5 bases at V and 0 bases at J, with 11 bases in the middle. This CDR3 contains 13 residues. The CDR3 nucleotides are TGTGCCTGGGCGGCAATAGCCTCCTACGAGCAGTACTTC. Its protein is CAWAAIASYEQYF.

The chain joins TRBV19 to TRBJ1-5, with TRBD1 matching over 8 bases. The CDR3 is 13 residues long. The J segment lost 7 bases and the V segment lost 6 bases, leaving 5 bases of the junction unmatched. In germline, CDR1 is LNHDA, CDR2 SQIVND (reference sequence). The CDR3 region is CASRDRGSQPQHF. CDR3 sequence (DNA): TGTGCCAGTAGAGACAGGGGTAGCCAGCCCCAGCATTTT.

This clone was recorded once. The chain joins TRBV9 to TRBJ2-5; D is undetermined. CDR1 and CDR2 (germline): SGDLS, YYNGEE. The length of the CDR3 is 14 residues. The germline V and J ends were trimmed by 3 bases and 5 bases, with 14 bases remaining between them. Here the CDR3 reads CASSGLSAHETQYF. The CDR3, as DNA: TGTGCCAGCAGCGGCCTCAGTGCCCATGAGACCCAGTACTTC.

The genes are TRBV27 and TRBJ1-5, with 9 bases matching TRBD1. The CDR3 contains 15 residues. The junction had 8 bases not matched to a gene; V was cut back by 5 bases and J by 6 bases. CDR1 is MNHEY and CDR2 is SMNVEV in the germline V gene (reference sequence). The CDR3 loop reads CASSPNPTGGQPQHF. CDR3 in DNA: TGTGCCAGCAGTCCCAACCCGACAGGGGGTCAGCCCCAGCATTTT.

The J gene is TRBJ1-5, the V gene TRBV5-6; D gene unclear. Germline CDR1 SGHDT, CDR2 YYEEEE. This CDR3 contains 14 residues. V was shortened by 7 bases and J by 2 bases, with 13 bases between the two germline ends. The CDR3 is CASGPSGGNQPQHF. DNA of the CDR3: TGTGCCAGCGGCCCCAGCGGTGGCAATCAGCCCCAGCATTTT.

The chain has TRBV6-5 and TRBJ2-1; 11 bases line up with TRBD2. V shed 10 bases, J shed 10 bases, and the junction held 12 bases outside the gene matches. The CDR3 length is 14 residues. The germline V gene has CDR1 MNHEY and CDR2 SVGAGI. This CDR3 is CATDPSGGPPEQFF. CDR3 bases: TGTGCCACAGACCCTAGCGGGGGGCCCCCGGAGCAGTTCTTC.

The V call is TRBV24-1, the J call TRBJ1-5; weak D call: TRBD1 (5 bases). The CDR3 runs to 17 residues. Germline V gene data show CDR1 as KGHDR and CDR2 as SFDVKD. Trimming left V 3 bases short and J 4 bases short, with 18 bases between. The CDR3: CATSDDRRAGVNQPQHF. Written as DNA, the CDR3 is TGTGCCACCAGTGATGACCGTCGCGCGGGGGTGAATCAGCCCCAGCATTTT.

This rearrangement joins TRBV30 to TRBJ1-5, with TRBD1 identical over 9 bases. Germline V gene data show CDR1 as GTSNPN and CDR2 as SVGIG (reference sequence). The CDR3 contains 15 residues. The J segment lost 5 bases and the V segment lost 3 bases, leaving 8 bases of the junction unmatched. The CDR3: CAWRPDRGKDQPQHF. CDR3 sequence (DNA): TGTGCCTGGAGGCCCGACAGGGGGAAGGATCAGCCCCAGCATTTT.

The chain employs TRBV5-4 and TRBJ1-5; 7 positions match TRBD1. Germline V gene sequence: CDR1 SGHNT, CDR2 YYREEE (reference sequence). V dropped 3 bases and J dropped 7; count of bases not matched to a gene: 13. The CDR3 extends over 16 amino acids. The CDR3 here is CASSSSHRGRGQPQHF. For the CDR3, the DNA is TGTGCCAGCAGCTCATCCCACAGGGGAAGAGGACAGCCCCAGCATTTT.

The chain joins TRBV6-6 to TRBJ2-7; 10 bases fit TRBD2. The length of the CDR3 is 15 residues. The germline CDR1 and CDR2 sequences are MNHNY and SVGAGI (reference sequence). Trimming took 0 bases from V and 7 from J; bases not matched to a gene: 6. The CDR3 DNA reads TGTGCCAGCAGTTACTCTAGCGGGGGGAGGGGAGAGCAGTACTTC. It translates to CASSYSSGGRGEQYF.

The J gene is TRBJ1-2, the V gene TRBV5-4; 10 nucleotides match TRBD1. The CDR3 contains 15 residues. The trim removed 2 bases at V and 5 bases at J, leaving 6 bases unmatched. Germline V gene lookup returns CDR1 SGHNT and CDR2 YYREEE (reference sequence). Here the CDR3 DNA reads TGTGCCAGCAGCTTCGGGACAGGGGAAGTGTATGGCTACACCTTC. Amino acid sequence: CASSFGTGEVYGYTF.

The gene calls are TRBV5-1 and TRBJ2-3; 8 bases line up with TRBD2. V lost 6 bases to trimming and J lost 3 bases; unmatched junction nucleotides: 6. Looked up from germline, CDR1 is SGHRS and CDR2 is YFSETQ. The CDR3 has 14 residues. The CDR3 DNA reads TGCGCCAGCAAATCGGGGGGGCCGACAGATACGCAGTATTTT. It yields the protein CASKSGGPTDTQYF.

The chain combines TRBV7-2 with TRBJ1-6, with 7 positions matching TRBD1. The CDR3 extends over 15 amino acids. Germline assignment: CDR1 SGHTA and CDR2 FQGNSA. The J segment lost 11 bases and the V segment lost 5 bases, leaving 12 bases of the junction unmatched. The CDR3 region is CASSPRQGGMAPLHF. The CDR3 DNA reads as TGTGCCAGCAGCCCGCGACAGGGAGGTATGGCACCCCTCCACTTT.

In DNA form, the CDR3 reads TGTGCCAGCAGACCCCCAGGGGTACAGCCCCAGCATTTT. Translation gives CASRPPGVQPQHF. The chain recombines TRBV27 with TRBJ1-5; possibly TRBD1 for D (6 bases). The V and J ends lost 6 bases and 7 bases respectively, with 13 bases between them. Germline loops: CDR1 MNHEY, CDR2 SMNVEV (reference sequence). The CDR3 loop spans 13 amino acids.

This chain connects TRBV4-1 to TRBJ1-2; D is uncertain. This CDR3 is 16 amino acids long. The ends were cut back, 0 bases at V and 8 bases at J, with 19 bases in the middle. Looked up from germline, CDR1 is MGHRA and CDR2 is YSYEKL. CDR3 bases: TGCGCCAGCAGCCAAGAATGGCCCCGGGTGGGTGACGGCTACACCTTC. Protein: CASSQEWPRVGDGYTF.

The chain employs TRBV18 and TRBJ1-6; D might be TRBD1 (6 bases). This CDR3 is 19 amino acids long. V was cut by 3 bases and J by 0 bases, with 18 bases left in between. CDR1 is KGHSH and CDR2 is LQKENI in the germline V gene. The CDR3 region is CASSPTFRQASSYNSPLHF. The CDR3 DNA reads TGTGCCAGCTCACCGACCTTCAGACAGGCCAGCTCCTATAATTCACCCCTCCACTTT.

V and J are TRBV2 and TRBJ2-7, with TRBD1 matching over 10 bases. Germline-derived CDR1 and CDR2 are SNHLY and FYNNEI. The CDR3 is 13 residues long. V lost 8 bases, J lost 13 bases, and 14 bases stayed unmatched. In DNA form, the CDR3 reads TGTGCCAGCGACAGGGGGCCGCCCGATAGGTGTTACTTC. Amino acids: CASDRGPPDRCYF.

The chain links TRBV30 to TRBJ2-1, with TRBD1 matching over 7 bases. CDR3 length: 16 residues. Germline CDR1 reads GTSNPN; CDR2 reads SVGIG (reference sequence). V lost 0 bases to trimming and J lost 6 bases; unmatched junction nucleotides: 11. In DNA form, the CDR3 reads TGTGCCTGGAGTGTAAGTTTGGGACAGAGGATCAATGAGCAGTTCTTC. Translated: CAWSVSLGQRINEQFF.